Below, 11 T cell receptor beta chains from the same sample are listed, as sequenced in a study of identifying expanded T cells in peripheral blood. Profiling relied on immunoSEQ multiplex PCR, and the TCRdb table lists in-frame clones only, not all of them. This table has around 60,000 clones, approximately 83% appearing once. The sample was blood. Receptor source: a person between 18 and 75 years old in good health.

The chain has TRBV11-2 and TRBJ1-2, with a possible D match to TRBD1 (6 bases). There are 14 residues in the CDR3. With 1 base removed from V and 4 bases from J, the gap between germline ends came to 10 bases. Germline CDR1 is SGHAT and CDR2 is FQNNGV. Here the CDR3 reads CASSLVAGAYGYTF. The CDR3 DNA reads as TGTGCCAGCAGCTTAGTAGCAGGGGCCTATGGCTACACCTTC.

The V call is TRBV7-2, the J call TRBJ2-5; D remains ambiguous. The V gene lost 1 base and the J gene lost 7 bases, with 19 bases spanning the gap. Germline V gene data show CDR1 as SGHTA and CDR2 as FQGNSA. This CDR3 is 16 amino acids long. The CDR3 DNA reads as TGTGCCAGCAGCTTAGGGCGAGGAGTCGCCCTCGGGACCCAGTACTTC. Residues: CASSLGRGVALGTQYF.

V gene TRBV6-1 combines with J gene TRBJ2-1, with 8 bases aligning to TRBD2. Germline CDR1 MNHNS, CDR2 SASEGT. The CDR3 runs 15 residues. The trim removed 2 bases at V and 0 bases at J, leaving 0 bases unmatched. In DNA, the CDR3 is TGTGCCAGCAGTGAACTAGCGGGCTCCTACAATGAGCAGTTCTTC. This sequence encodes CASSELAGSYNEQFF.

J is TRBJ2-6 and V is TRBV29-1; D is unclear. V lost 4 bases to trimming and J lost 2 bases, with 15 bases between them. Germline V gene data show CDR1 as SQVTM and CDR2 as ANQGSEA. The CDR3 sequence is 16 residues long. The CDR3 coding sequence is TGCAGCGTTGTATTTGGTCAGAACGCTGGGGCCAACGTCCTGACTTTC. Encoded protein: CSVVFGQNAGANVLTF.

The rearrangement links TRBV2 to TRBJ1-5, with D hard to call. The CDR3 extends over 13 amino acids. CDR1 and CDR2 (germline): SNHLY, FYNNEI. The V end lost 7 bases, the J end lost 2 bases, and 9 bases lay between the germline ends. The CDR3 DNA follows: TGTGCCAGCACGGGCGCGGGCAATCAGCCCCAGCATTTT. Translating gives CASTGAGNQPQHF.

In its sample, this clone was seen once. The chain joins TRBV6-4 to TRBJ2-5, with D perhaps matching TRBD1 or TRBD2 (5 bases each). Germline CDR1 and CDR2: MRHNA and SNTAGT. This CDR3 region has 14 residues. The V gene lost 2 bases and the J gene lost 1 base, with 8 bases spanning the gap. The CDR3 DNA reads as TGTGCCAGCAGTGACACCGGGACCCAAGAGACCCAGTACTTC. Amino acid sequence: CASSDTGTQETQYF.

The chain carries TRBV6-6 and TRBJ1-2, with D possibly being TRBD1 (5 bases). In germline, CDR1 is MNHNY, CDR2 SVGAGI (reference sequence). This CDR3 has 14 residues. Trimming took off 4 bases at V and 8 bases at J, with 17 bases between the two ends. CDR3 sequence reads: CASSSIGTYEGYTF. The CDR3 DNA sequence: TGTGCCAGCAGTTCGATCGGGACCTACGAAGGCTACACCTTC.

The rearrangement joins TRBV29-1 to TRBJ1-1, with D unresolved. Between the trimmed V and J ends, which lost 4 bases and 10 bases, there was a span of 16 bases. Germline CDR1 SQVTM, CDR2 ANQGSEA. The CDR3 extends over 12 amino acids. As DNA, the CDR3 is TGCAGCGTTGTCGTGGCTAAAGGGTCAGCTTTCTTT. This gives the protein CSVVVAKGSAFF.

This clone was detected only a few times. CDR3 coding DNA: TGTGCCAGCCATAACCGGGATTCTAACTATGGCTACACCTTC. Translation: CASHNRDSNYGYTF. The chain employs TRBV2 and TRBJ1-2; D is uncertain. CDR1 and CDR2 (germline): SNHLY, FYNNEI. This CDR3 region has 14 residues. Deletions cut 8 bases from V and 0 bases from J, with 13 bases between.

The J gene is TRBJ2-1, the V gene TRBV6-5; 11 bases agree with TRBD2. Germline CDR1 reads MNHEY; CDR2 reads SVGAGI. The CDR3 is 15 residues long. With 4 bases clipped from V and 7 bases from J, the junction kept 6 bases outside the gene matches. CDR3 region: CASSWLAGGRNEQFF. The CDR3 nucleotides read TGTGCCAGCAGTTGGTTAGCGGGGGGGCGTAATGAGCAGTTCTTC.

The CDR3 nucleotides are TGCGCCAGCAGCCAAATGCAACTATCGAACACCGGGGAGCTGTTTTTT. Translation gives CASSQMQLSNTGELFF. The chain recombines TRBV4-1 with TRBJ2-2; D unresolved. The V end was cut by 2 bases, the J end by 0 bases, with 10 bases between. The CDR3 is 16 residues long. From germline, CDR1 is MGHRA and CDR2 YSYEKL.